This TCR beta chain is from a study of glioma-infiltrating T cells after dendritic cell vaccination. Overall study: Patients had newly diagnosed or recurrent glioblastoma and received dendritic cell vaccines.

Input was roughly 2.2 ug genomic DNA, or all available if less. Some clones are missing from TCRdb's copy, which holds only in-frame ones; the method was immunoSEQ multiplex PCR. The table has about 73,000 clones, almost 85% seen once. The germline V gene encodes CDR1 LNHNV and CDR2 YYDKDF (reference sequence). V was clipped by 0 bases and J by 10 bases; unmatched bases: 13. The CDR3 sequence is 17 residues long. The input for sequencing was blood, taken before dendritic cell vaccination. This sequence originates from a human donor with glioblastoma. The J gene is TRBJ2-1, the V gene TRBV15; 9 bases align to TRBD2. DNA for the CDR3: TGTGCCACCAGCAGAGATTATGAGACTAGCGGAATGGGGGAGCAGTTCTTC. It translates to CATSRDYETSGMGEQFF.